A single sample gave rise to the 4 T cell receptor beta chains below, sequenced in a study of T cell responses to AZD1222 COVID-19 vaccine (dated by TCRdb to the early 2020s). The time point label here, explained by the study, means: about 28 days (+/-7) after the second vaccine dose. The label giving this sample's treatment or condition can be read as: meningococcal conjugate vaccine given as trial control. The method behind the library was the immunoSEQ multiplex PCR assay. Sourced from immuneACCESS, this table was stored by TCRdb with only in-frame sequences that have V and J called. A share of the clones is absent; for the studies checked, an unresolved V gene accounts for under half, and the remainder has no known explanation. For this sample the table gives 170,000 or so clones, of which approximately 92% were detected only once. The ten largest clones capture approximately 0.98% of the sample.

Sequenced material: peripheral blood, taken 28 days after the second dose of the MenACWY control vaccine. These receptors all come from an adult who received the MenACWY meningococcal vaccine as a control.

V usage is TRBV15 and J usage is TRBJ1-3; tentatively, D is TRBD1 (5 bases). CDR3 length equals 15 residues. The V gene lost 3 bases and the J gene lost 0 bases, with 9 bases spanning the gap. Germline V gene sequence: CDR1 LNHNV, CDR2 YYDKDF (reference sequence). In DNA form, the CDR3 reads TGTGCCACCAGCAGGGACATCCGCTCTGGAAACACCATATATTTT. It translates to CATSRDIRSGNTIYF.

The chain employs TRBV4-2 and TRBJ1-1, with no clear D. In germline, CDR1 is LGHNA, CDR2 YNFKEQ. The CDR3 is made up of 13 amino acids. Trimming removed 5 bases from V and 6 bases from J, with 13 bases in between. The CDR3 sequence: CASSSPSRSEAFF. CDR3 nucleotide sequence: TGTGCCAGCAGCTCCCCAAGTAGATCTGAAGCTTTCTTT.

The chain couples TRBV25-1 to TRBJ1-2, with D uncertain. Germline loops: CDR1 MGHDK, CDR2 SYGVNS. Trimming cost V 5 bases and J 7 bases, with 20 bases left between them. CDR3 length: 15 amino acids. The CDR3 coding sequence is TGTGCCAGCAGTCAAGACATCGAAGCGTCGCGTGGCTACACCTTC. Its protein product is CASSQDIEASRGYTF.

This clone was picked up one time. The chain uses TRBV30 and TRBJ1-6; maybe TRBD1 (6 bases). Germline assignment: CDR1 GTSNPN and CDR2 SVGIG (reference sequence). This CDR3 region has 15 residues. The V gene lost 2 bases and the J gene lost 6 bases, with 14 bases spanning the gap. CDR3: CAWSSDGTPNSPLHF. The CDR3 nucleotides are TGTGCCTGGAGTAGCGACGGGACACCTAATTCACCCCTCCACTTT.